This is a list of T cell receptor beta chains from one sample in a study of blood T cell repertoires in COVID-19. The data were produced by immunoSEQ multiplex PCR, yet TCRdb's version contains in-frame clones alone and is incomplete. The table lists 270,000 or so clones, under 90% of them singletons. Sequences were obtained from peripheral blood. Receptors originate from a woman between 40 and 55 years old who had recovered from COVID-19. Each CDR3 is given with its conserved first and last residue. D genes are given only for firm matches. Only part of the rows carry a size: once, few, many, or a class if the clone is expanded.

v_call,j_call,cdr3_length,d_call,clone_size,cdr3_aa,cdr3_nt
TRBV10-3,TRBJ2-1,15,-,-,CAINFRVSSYNEQFF,TGTGCCATCAATTTCAGGGTGAGCTCCTACAATGAGCAGTTCTTC
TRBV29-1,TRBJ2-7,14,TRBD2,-,CSVEGLAGTYEQYF,TGCAGCGTTGAGGGCTTAGCGGGTACCTACGAGCAGTACTTC
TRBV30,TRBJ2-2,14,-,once,CAWTGTANTGELFF,TGTGCCTGGACCGGGACTGCGAACACCGGGGAGCTGTTTTTT
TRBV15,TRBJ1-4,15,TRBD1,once,CATSARRGRTEKLFF,TGTGCCACCAGCGCACGCAGGGGGCGGACTGAAAAACTGTTTTTT
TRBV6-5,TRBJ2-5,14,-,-,CASNRDPAAETQYF,TGTGCCAGCAACCGAGACCCGGCGGCAGAGACCCAGTACTTC
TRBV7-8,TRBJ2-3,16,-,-,CASSLFSLETTDTQYF,TGTGCCAGCAGCTTATTCTCACTAGAGACCACAGATACGCAGTATTTT
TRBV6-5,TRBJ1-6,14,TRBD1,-,CASIPGGNNSPLHF,TGTGCCAGCATTCCAGGGGGAAATAATTCACCCCTCCACTTT
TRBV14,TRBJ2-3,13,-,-,CASSPSLEGTQYF,TGTGCCAGCAGCCCTTCTCTGGAGGGTACGCAGTATTTT
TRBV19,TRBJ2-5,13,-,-,CASSPGDQETQYF,TGTGCCAGTAGTCCGGGAGATCAAGAGACCCAGTACTTC
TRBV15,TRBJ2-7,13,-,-,CATSTPPEVVQYF,TGTGCCACCAGCACCCCCCCCGAGGTCGTGCAGTACTTC
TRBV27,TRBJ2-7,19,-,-,CASSFRTGLSGSAPYEQYF,TGTGCCAGCAGTTTTCGGACAGGGCTTAGCGGGAGTGCCCCCTACGAGCAGTACTTC
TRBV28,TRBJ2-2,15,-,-,CASTHSRVAAGELFF,TGTGCCAGCACCCACAGCCGGGTAGCGGCCGGGGAGCTGTTTTTT
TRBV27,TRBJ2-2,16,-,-,CASSSGTLANTGELFF,TGTGCCAGCAGTTCGGGGACTCTGGCAAACACCGGGGAGCTGTTTTTT
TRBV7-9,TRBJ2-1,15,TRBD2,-,CASSLGLAENNEQFF,TGTGCCAGCAGCTTAGGGCTAGCGGAGAACAATGAGCAGTTCTTC
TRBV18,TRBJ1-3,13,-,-,CASSPPSVNTIYF,TGTGCCAGCTCACCACCTTCAGTAAACACCATATATTTT
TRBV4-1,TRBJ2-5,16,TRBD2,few,CASSQDNSGMGETQYF,TGCGCCAGCAGCCAAGATAACAGCGGGATGGGGGAGACCCAGTACTTC
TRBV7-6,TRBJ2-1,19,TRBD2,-,CASSLAGLREDSSYNEQFF,TGTGCCAGCAGCTTAGCCGGCCTGCGGGAGGATAGCTCCTACAATGAGCAGTTCTTC
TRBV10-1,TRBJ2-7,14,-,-,CASTCRQSSYEQYF,TGCGCCAGCACCTGCAGGCAGAGCTCCTACGAGCAGTACTTC
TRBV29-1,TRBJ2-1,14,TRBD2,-,CSGREREGYNEQFF,TGCAGCGGAAGAGAGCGGGAGGGTTACAATGAGCAGTTCTTC
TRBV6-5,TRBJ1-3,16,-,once,CASSYDVGGSGNTIYF,TGTGCCAGCAGTTACGATGTCGGGGGCTCTGGAAACACCATATATTTT
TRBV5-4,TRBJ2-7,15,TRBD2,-,CASSLSGTSGYEQYF,TGTGCCAGCAGCTTGAGCGGGACTAGCGGATACGAGCAGTACTTC
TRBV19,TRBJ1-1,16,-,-,CASRPDTLGLNTEAFF,TGTGCCAGTAGGCCCGATACACTCGGGTTGAACACTGAAGCTTTCTTT
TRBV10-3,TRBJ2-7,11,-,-,CAIRGDNEQYF,TGTGCCATCAGGGGTGACAACGAGCAGTACTTC
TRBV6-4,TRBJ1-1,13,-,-,CASSHRENTEAFF,TGTGCCAGCAGTCATCGGGAGAACACTGAAGCTTTCTTT
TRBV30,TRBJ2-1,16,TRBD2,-,CAWSVLAATHYNEQFF,TGTGCCTGGAGTGTACTAGCGGCAACACACTACAATGAGCAGTTCTTC
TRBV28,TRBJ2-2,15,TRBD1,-,CASTRGTAYPGELFF,TGTGCCAGCACCCGAGGGACAGCTTACCCCGGGGAGCTGTTTTTT